Each of the 8 T cell receptor beta chains below was sequenced from the same sample in a study of PD-L1 blockade in urothelial cancer. The protocol was immunoSEQ multiplex PCR, while the TCRdb copy is restricted to in-frame clones and leaves out a portion. Counted here are 50,000 to 60,000 clones, about 80% occurring once; the ten biggest clones make up about 5.3%. Sequenced here: PBMCs, sampled around atezolizumab (anti-PD-L1) treatment. The receptors stem from a man aged 40-49 years with urothelial cancer.

This sequence joins TRBV19 and TRBJ1-2, with 7 positions matching TRBD1. Trimming took 8 bases from V and 5 from J; bases not matched to a gene: 17. Per the germline V gene, CDR1 is LNHDA and CDR2 is SQIVND (reference sequence). CDR3 length equals 16 residues. CDR3 sequence: CASYGTSGQASYGYTF. The CDR3 DNA reads as TGTGCCAGTTATGGAACTTCCGGACAGGCGTCATATGGCTACACCTTC.

The chain is built from TRBV5-6 and TRBJ2-7, with 8 nucleotides matching TRBD1. After removal of 5 bases from V and 2 bases from J, the junction contained 9 bases not matched to a gene. Germline lookup yields CDR1 SGHDT and CDR2 YYEEEE. This CDR3 region has 15 residues. The CDR3, as DNA: TGTGCCAGCAGGTACTCCGGGACAGGAGCCTACGAGCAGTACTTC. Its protein product is CASRYSGTGAYEQYF.

V and J are TRBV5-6 and TRBJ2-7; a weak D match, TRBD2 (6 bases). The ends were cut back, 0 bases at V and 6 bases at J, with 13 bases in the middle. This CDR3 is 14 amino acids long. Per the germline V gene, CDR1 is SGHDT and CDR2 is YYEEEE. The CDR3 reads CASSLATGVGEQYF. DNA of the CDR3: TGTGCCAGCAGCTTGGCCACGGGAGTCGGCGAGCAGTACTTC. The full variable domain, with the rest looked up from reference TRBV5-6 and TRBJ2-7, is DAGVTQSPTHLIKTRGQQVTLRCSPKSGHDTVSWYQQALGQGPQFIFQYYEEEERQRGNFPDRFSGHQFPNYSSELNVNALLLGDSALYLCASSLATGVGEQYFGPGTRLTVT.

This chain joins TRBV4-3 and TRBJ1-5; 8 nucleotides line up with TRBD1. The germline gives CDR1 LGHNA, CDR2 YSLEER. J was trimmed by 0 bases and V by 4 bases; bases with no gene match: 8. The CDR3 extends over 17 amino acids. The CDR3 nucleotides read TGCGCCAGCAGCCTAGAACTGACAGGGGATAGCAATCAGCCCCAGCATTTT. This gives the protein CASSLELTGDSNQPQHF.

The chain is built from TRBV28 and TRBJ2-7; D is possibly TRBD1 (7 bases). V was clipped by 6 bases and J by 2 bases, with 17 bases between them. CDR1 MDHEN and CDR2 SYDVKM come from the germline V gene. The CDR3 loop spans 15 amino acids. Here the CDR3 reads CASREPGGSPYEQYF. The CDR3 DNA reads as TGTGCCAGCAGAGAACCAGGGGGGAGCCCCTACGAGCAGTACTTC.

This clone has more than one count but fewer than ten. This chain connects TRBV6-5 to TRBJ1-1; 8 bases match TRBD1. The CDR3 sequence is 15 residues long. V was clipped by 2 bases and J by 3 bases; unmatched bases: 5. Germline CDR1 is MNHEY and CDR2 is SVGAGI. The CDR3 DNA sequence: TGTGCCAGCAGTTACGAGCAGGGGGCTTACACTGAAGCTTTCTTT. Translated: CASSYEQGAYTEAFF.

The chain combines TRBV7-8 with TRBJ2-4; 7 positions match TRBD2. Germline values: CDR1 SGHVS, CDR2 FQNEAQ. V lost 1 base to trimming and J lost 7 bases; unmatched junction nucleotides: 7. The CDR3 consists of 15 residues. The chain's CDR3 is CASSLDGRSFNIQYF. The DNA for the CDR3 is TGTGCCAGCAGCTTAGACGGGAGGAGCTTTAACATTCAGTACTTC.

The chain combines TRBV6-1 with TRBJ2-5; possible D gene TRBD2, 5 bases. V gave up 5 bases and J gave up 2 bases, with 12 bases separating them. Germline V CDR1 and CDR2: MNHNS, SASEGT. The CDR3 runs 14 residues. The CDR3 region has the DNA TGTGCCAGCAGTCTGACTACGTTGCAAGAGACCCAGTACTTC. Its protein product is CASSLTTLQETQYF.